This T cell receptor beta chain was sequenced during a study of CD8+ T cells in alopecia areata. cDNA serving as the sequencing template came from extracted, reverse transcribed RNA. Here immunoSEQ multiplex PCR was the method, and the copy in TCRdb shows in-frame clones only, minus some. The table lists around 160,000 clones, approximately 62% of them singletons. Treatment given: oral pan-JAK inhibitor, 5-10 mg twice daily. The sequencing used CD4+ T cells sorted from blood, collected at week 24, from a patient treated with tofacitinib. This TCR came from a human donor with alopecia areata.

CDR3 protein: CASSLQGAMTEAFF. CDR3 in DNA: TGTGCCAGCAGTTTACAGGGGGCGATGACTGAAGCTTTCTTT. The chain combines TRBV2 with TRBJ1-1, with 9 positions matching TRBD1. V lost 5 bases, J lost 5 bases, and 6 bases stayed unmatched. Germline V lookup: CDR1 SNHLY, CDR2 FYNNEI. CDR3 length: 14 amino acids.